The count of the clone carrying this TCR beta chain is one. This entry is derived from a study of blood T cell repertoires in COVID-19. Across the whole study: From the United States, Italy and Spain came samples of acute and convalescent COVID-19. Sources were T cells, B-cell-depleted T cells, or PBMCs; the material itself was cDNA or gDNA.

This CDR3 region has 14 residues. From germline, CDR1 is GTSNPN and CDR2 SVGIG (reference sequence). The V gene end was trimmed by 4 bases and the J gene end by 0 bases; junction bases not matched to a gene: 5. Methods used by the authors: Nucleated cell counts were estimated from reference gene primer amplification. TCRdb's copy holds only in-frame clones and misses some; the assay was immunoSEQ multiplex PCR. The DNA gave D and trimming, while V, J and clone size come from that table. The sample has 200,000 or so clones, 75% to 90% seen once. The specimen was peripheral blood. V gene TRBV30 combines with J gene TRBJ1-2; 7 positions match TRBD1. This clonotype was obtained from a human donor in a cohort sampled during active COVID-19. CDR3 coding DNA: TGTGCCTGGACGGTAGGGGGCCCTAACTATGGCTACACCTTC. It yields the protein CAWTVGGPNYGYTF.